This record looks at one T cell receptor beta chain sequence and its context. V lost 5 bases to trimming and J lost 1 base, with 11 bases between them. The CDR3 runs 14 residues. Germline assignment: CDR1 SGHNT and CDR2 YENEEA. This entry is derived from a study of control samples from healthy donors and cancer patients. The assay was immunoSEQ multiplex PCR, and TCRdb's table has in-frame clones only and misses some. This sample has 140,000 or so clones, with roughly 94% found just once. The rearrangement links TRBV11-3 to TRBJ1-1; TRBD1 is a possible D gene (6 bases). Sequencing was performed on PBMCs. The origin of this receptor is a man between 60 and 75 years old with colorectal cancer. The chain's CDR3 is CASSDRDKNTEAFF. The CDR3 coding sequence is TGTGCCAGCAGCGACCGGGACAAGAACACTGAAGCTTTCTTT.